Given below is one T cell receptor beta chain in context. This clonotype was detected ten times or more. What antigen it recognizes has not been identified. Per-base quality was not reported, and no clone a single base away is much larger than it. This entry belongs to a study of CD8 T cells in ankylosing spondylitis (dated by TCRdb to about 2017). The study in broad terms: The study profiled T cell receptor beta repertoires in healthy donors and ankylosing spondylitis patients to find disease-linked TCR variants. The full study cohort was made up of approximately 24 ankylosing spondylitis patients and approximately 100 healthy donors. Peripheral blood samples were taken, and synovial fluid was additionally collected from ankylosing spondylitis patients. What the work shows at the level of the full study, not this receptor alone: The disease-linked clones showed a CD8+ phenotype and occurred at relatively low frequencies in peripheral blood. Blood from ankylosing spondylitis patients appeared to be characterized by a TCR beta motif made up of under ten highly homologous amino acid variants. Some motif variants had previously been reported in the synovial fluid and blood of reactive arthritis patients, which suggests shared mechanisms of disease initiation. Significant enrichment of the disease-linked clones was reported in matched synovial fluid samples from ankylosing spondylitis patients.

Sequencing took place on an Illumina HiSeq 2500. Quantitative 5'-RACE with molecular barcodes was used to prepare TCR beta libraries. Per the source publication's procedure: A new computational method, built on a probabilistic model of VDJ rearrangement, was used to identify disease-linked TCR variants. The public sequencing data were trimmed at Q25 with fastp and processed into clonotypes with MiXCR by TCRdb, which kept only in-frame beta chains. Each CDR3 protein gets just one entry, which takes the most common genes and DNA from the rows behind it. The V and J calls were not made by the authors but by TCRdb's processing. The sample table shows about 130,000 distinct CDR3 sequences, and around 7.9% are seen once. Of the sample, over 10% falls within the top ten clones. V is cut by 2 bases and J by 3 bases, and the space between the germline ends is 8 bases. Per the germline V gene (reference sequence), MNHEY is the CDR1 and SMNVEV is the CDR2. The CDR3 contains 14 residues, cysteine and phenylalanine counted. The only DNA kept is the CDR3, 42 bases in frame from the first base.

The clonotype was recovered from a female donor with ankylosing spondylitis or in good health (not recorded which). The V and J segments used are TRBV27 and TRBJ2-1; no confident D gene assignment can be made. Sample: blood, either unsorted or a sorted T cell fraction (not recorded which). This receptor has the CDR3 CASSLRYNYNEQFF. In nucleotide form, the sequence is TGTGCCAGCAGTTTACGGTACAACTACAATGAGCAGTTCTTC.